This TCR beta chain was identified in a study of T cell repertoires in cytomegalovirus infection. TCRdb independently ran MiXCR on the reads; one entry per CDR3 protein. The data show fewer than 300,000 distinct CDR3 sequences, with about a quarter seen just once and roughly 14% held by the top ten. J gave up 6 bases and V 3 bases, and 3 bases lay outside the gene matches. Germline values: CDR1 SGDLS, CDR2 YYNGEE. There are 15 residues in the CDR3. The sequence derives from a human donor in good health (CMV status not recorded). Some clones in this sample may be carry-over from other donors' samples. This sequence joins TRBV9 and TRBJ2-1, with 13 positions matching TRBD2. The sample consisted of PBMCs. CDR3 residues: CASSELAGGPNEQFF. The CDR3 bases are TGTGCCAGCAGCGAACTAGCGGGGGGGCCCAATGAGCAGTTCTTC.